This T cell receptor (beta chain) was recorded in a study of blood T cell repertoires in COVID-19. Study-wide background: T cells, B-cell-depleted T cells, or PBMCs provided the cDNA or gDNA that served as material.

The germline gives CDR1 SGHNT, CDR2 YYREEE (reference sequence). This CDR3 has 14 residues. V was clipped by 0 bases and J by 4 bases; unmatched bases: 2. Authors' methods: By means of reference gene primer amplification, nucleated cell counts were estimated. Only in-frame clones appear in the TCRdb table, and some are missing; sequencing was by immunoSEQ multiplex PCR. That table is the source of V, J and clone size, and D and trimming were worked out from the DNA. This table has 130,000 to 150,000 clones, less than 85% appearing once. Sequenced sample: peripheral blood. This TCR was sampled from a human donor in a cohort sampled during active COVID-19. The genes are TRBV5-4 and TRBJ2-5, with 8 nucleotides matching TRBD2. The CDR3 sequence: CASSLVGLAETQYF. DNA for the CDR3: TGTGCCAGCAGCTTGGTAGGACTAGCAGAGACCCAGTACTTC.